The clone carrying this T cell receptor beta chain was found a few times. Its specificity is not known. The germline CDR1 and CDR2 sequences are SQVTM and ANQGSEA. The V gene end was trimmed by 1 base and the J gene end by 3 bases; junction bases not matched to a gene: 6. This CDR3 region has 15 residues. These data come from a study of blood T cells in healthy people across ages. A J-beta primer mix and a sample-barcoded 5' primer were used in a second PCR of about 6 to 12 cycles. All cDNA molecules were each tagged by a template-switch adaptor with 12 random nucleotides. TCRdb called the 5' RACE reads again in MiXCR, with one record for every CDR3 protein. The sample comprises about 630,000 distinct CDR3 sequences, around a fifth of which are singletons, and 3.5% to 4% rests with the top ten. Whole-study findings and limits: Not knowing donor CMV status may have confounded expanded clonotype changes.

This receptor was obtained from a man in his 70s in good health. The chain carries TRBV29-1 and TRBJ2-1; 7 nucleotides agree with TRBD2. The specimen sequenced was blood. CDR3 DNA sequence: TGCAGCGTTGAAGGGCTAGCGGCCGTCTACAATGAGCAGTTCTTC. It codes for CSVEGLAAVYNEQFF.